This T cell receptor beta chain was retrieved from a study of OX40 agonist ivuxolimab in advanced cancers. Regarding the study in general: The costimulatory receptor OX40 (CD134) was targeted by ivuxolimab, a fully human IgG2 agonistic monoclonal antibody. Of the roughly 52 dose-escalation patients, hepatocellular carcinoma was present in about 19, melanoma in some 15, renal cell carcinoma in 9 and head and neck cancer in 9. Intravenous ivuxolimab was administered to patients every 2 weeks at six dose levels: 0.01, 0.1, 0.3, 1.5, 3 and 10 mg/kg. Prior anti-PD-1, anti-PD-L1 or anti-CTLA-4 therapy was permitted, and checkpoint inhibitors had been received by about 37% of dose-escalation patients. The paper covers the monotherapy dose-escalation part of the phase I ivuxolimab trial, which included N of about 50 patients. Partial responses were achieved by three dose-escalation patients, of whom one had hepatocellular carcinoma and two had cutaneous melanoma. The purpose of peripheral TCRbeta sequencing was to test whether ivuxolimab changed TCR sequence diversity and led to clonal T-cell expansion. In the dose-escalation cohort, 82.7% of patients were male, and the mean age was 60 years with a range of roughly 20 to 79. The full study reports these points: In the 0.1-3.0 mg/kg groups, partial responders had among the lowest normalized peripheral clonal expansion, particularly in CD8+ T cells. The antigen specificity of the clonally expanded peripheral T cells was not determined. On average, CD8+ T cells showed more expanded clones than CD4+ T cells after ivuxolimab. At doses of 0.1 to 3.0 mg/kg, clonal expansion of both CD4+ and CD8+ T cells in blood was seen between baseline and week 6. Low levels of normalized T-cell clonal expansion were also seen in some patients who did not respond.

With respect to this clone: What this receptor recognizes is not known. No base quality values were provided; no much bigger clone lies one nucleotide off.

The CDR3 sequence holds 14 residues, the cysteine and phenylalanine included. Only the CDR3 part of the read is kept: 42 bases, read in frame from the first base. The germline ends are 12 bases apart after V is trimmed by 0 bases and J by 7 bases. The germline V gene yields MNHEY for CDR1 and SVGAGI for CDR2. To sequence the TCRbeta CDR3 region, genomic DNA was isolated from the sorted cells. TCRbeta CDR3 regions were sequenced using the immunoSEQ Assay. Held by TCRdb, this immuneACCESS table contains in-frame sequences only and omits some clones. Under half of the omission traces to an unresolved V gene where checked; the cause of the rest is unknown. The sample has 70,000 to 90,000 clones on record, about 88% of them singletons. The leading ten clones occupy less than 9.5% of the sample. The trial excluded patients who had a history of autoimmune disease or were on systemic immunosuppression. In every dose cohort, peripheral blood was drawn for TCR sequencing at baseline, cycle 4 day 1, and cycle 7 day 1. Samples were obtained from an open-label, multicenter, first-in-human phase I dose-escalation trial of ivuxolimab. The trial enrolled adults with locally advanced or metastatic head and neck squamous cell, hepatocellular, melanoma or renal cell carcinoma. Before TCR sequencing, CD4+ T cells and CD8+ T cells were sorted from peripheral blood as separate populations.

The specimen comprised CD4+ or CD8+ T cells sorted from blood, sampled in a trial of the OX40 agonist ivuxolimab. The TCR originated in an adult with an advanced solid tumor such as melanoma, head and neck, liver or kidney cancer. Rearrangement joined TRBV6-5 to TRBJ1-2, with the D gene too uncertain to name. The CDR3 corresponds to CASSYSSGVIGYTF. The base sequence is TGTGCCAGCAGTTACTCGAGCGGGGTTATTGGCTACACCTTC.